This T cell receptor (beta chain) emerged from a study of T cells after yellow fever vaccination. There are a few counts of this clonotype. TCRdb reprocessed the 5' RACE reads with MiXCR, giving one entry per CDR3 protein. This table holds hundreds of thousands of distinct CDR3 sequences, 9% to 15% found once. The TCR sequence derives from a man aged 30 to 39 who received the YFV17D yellow fever vaccine. The sample consisted of PBMCs, taken on the day of the yellow fever booster vaccination.

The CDR3 DNA follows: TGTGCCAGCAGCCAAGACGACACGGGGCAGTTCTTC. The encoded protein is CASSQDDTGQFF. This chain connects TRBV4-2 to TRBJ2-1; D gene unclear. Per germline, CDR1 LGHNA and CDR2 YNFKEQ. Trimming removed 0 bases from V and 12 bases from J, with 9 bases in between. The CDR3 has 12 amino acids.